This T cell receptor (beta chain) stems from a study of sequential checkpoint blockade in melanoma. In the study overall: Arm A got nivolumab then ipilimumab; arm B the reverse, 1:1. Each arm's sequence ended with maintenance nivolumab.

CDR1 and CDR2 (germline): SGDLS, YYNGEE. The CDR3 runs 15 residues. Trimming left V 4 bases short and J 3 bases short, with 17 bases between. Treatment noted: randomized to nivolumab then ipilimumab (arm A) or the reverse (arm B). Patients had received no earlier DNA-damaging chemotherapy. Live CD3+CD8+ CD19− CD56− cells were sorted from PBMCs. Clones were sequenced by immunoSEQ multiplex PCR, and TCRdb holds only the in-frame ones, with some missing. The repertoire holds under 5,500 clones, with around 75% as singletons. The J gene is TRBJ2-7, the V gene TRBV9; tentative D call: TRBD2 (5 bases). The input for sequencing was CD8+ T cells sorted from blood (inferred from file names), taken from a patient given nivolumab and ipilimumab in sequence. This TCR was sampled from a human patient with melanoma. Some clones in this sample may be carry-over from other donors' samples. The CDR3 here is CASSPRGPKDYEQYF. The CDR3 DNA follows: TGTGCCAGCAGCCCAAGAGGGCCAAAGGACTACGAGCAGTACTTC. The full variable domain, in which reference TRBV9 and TRBJ2-7 provide the parts outside the CDR3, is DSGVTQTPKHLITATGQRVTLRCSPRSGDLSVYWYQQSLDQGLQFLIQYYNGEERAKGNILERFSAQQFPDLHSELNLSSLELGDSALYFCASSPRGPKDYEQYFGPGTRLTVT.